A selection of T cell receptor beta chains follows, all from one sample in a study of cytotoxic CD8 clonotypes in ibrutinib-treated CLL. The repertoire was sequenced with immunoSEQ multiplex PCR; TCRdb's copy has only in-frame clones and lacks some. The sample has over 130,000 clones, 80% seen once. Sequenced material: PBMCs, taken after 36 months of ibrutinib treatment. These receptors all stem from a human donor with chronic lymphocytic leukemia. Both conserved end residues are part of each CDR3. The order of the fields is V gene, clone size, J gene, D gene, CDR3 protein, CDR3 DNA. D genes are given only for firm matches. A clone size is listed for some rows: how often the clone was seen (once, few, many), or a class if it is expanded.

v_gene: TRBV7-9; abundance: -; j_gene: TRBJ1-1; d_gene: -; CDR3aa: CASSTAGALRAFF; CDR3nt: TGTGCCAGCTCGACGGCAGGGGCCTTGAGAGCTTTCTTT
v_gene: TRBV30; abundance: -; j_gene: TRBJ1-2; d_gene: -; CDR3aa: CAWKPGQGGTYGYTF; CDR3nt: TGTGCCTGGAAACCAGGCCAGGGAGGGACGTATGGCTACACCTTC
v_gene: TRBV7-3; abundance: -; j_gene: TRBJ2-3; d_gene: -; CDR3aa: CASSLRPPISDVRSDTQYF; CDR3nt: TGTGCCAGCAGCTTAAGGCCACCGATATCGGATGTTCGGTCAGATACGCAGTATTTT
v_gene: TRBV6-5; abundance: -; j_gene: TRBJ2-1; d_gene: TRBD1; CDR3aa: CASTVRGLSYNEQFF; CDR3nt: TGTGCCAGCACCGTTAGGGGGCTGTCCTACAATGAGCAGTTCTTC
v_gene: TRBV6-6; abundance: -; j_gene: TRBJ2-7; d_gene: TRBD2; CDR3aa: CASSDLADAVLEQYF; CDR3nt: TGTGCCAGCAGTGACCTAGCGGATGCGGTCTTGGAGCAGTACTTC
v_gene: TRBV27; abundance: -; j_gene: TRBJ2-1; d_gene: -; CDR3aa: CASSNPTTVNSYNEQFF; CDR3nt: TGTGCCAGCAGTAACCCCACGACAGTGAACTCCTACAATGAGCAGTTCTTC
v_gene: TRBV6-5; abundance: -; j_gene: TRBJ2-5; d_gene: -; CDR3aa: CASSSPVETQYF; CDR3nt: TGTGCCAGCAGTTCCCCGGTTGAGACCCAGTACTTC
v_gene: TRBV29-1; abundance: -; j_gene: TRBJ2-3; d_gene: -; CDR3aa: CSVETHTDTQYF; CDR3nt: TGCAGCGTTGAAACTCACACAGATACGCAGTATTTT
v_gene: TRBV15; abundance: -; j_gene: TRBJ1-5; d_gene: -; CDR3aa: CATSPRGSRVLNQPQHF; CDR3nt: TGTGCCACCAGCCCTCGGGGGTCGAGGGTCCTCAATCAGCCCCAGCATTTT
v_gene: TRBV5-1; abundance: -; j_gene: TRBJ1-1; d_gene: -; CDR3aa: CASSSGGRTTEAFF; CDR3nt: TGCGCCAGCAGCTCGGGAGGGAGGACCACTGAAGCTTTCTTT
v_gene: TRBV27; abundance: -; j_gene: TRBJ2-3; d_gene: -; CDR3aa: CASSLSSTDTQYF; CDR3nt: TGTGCCAGCAGTTTATCGTCGACAGATACGCAGTATTTT
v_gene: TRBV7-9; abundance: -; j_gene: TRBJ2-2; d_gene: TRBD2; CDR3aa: CASRRLRGSGNTGELFF; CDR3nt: TGTGCCAGCAGACGACTGCGCGGGAGCGGAAACACCGGGGAGCTGTTTTTT
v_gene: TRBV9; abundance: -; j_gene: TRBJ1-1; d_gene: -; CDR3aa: CASSEGVTNTEAFF; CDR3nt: TGTGCCAGCAGCGAGGGGGTTACGAACACTGAAGCTTTCTTT
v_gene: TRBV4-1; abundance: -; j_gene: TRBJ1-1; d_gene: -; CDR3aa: CASSGISWGNTEAFF; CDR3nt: TGCGCCAGCAGCGGGATCAGCTGGGGGAACACTGAAGCTTTCTTT
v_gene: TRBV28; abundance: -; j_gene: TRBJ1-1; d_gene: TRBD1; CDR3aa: CASSYNRRTGRNTEAFF; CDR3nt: TGTGCCAGCAGCTACAATCGACGGACAGGCAGAAACACTGAAGCTTTCTTT
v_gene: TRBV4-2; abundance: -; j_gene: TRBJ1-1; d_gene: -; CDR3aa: CASSHETVPEAFF; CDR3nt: TGTGCCAGCAGCCACGAGACAGTCCCTGAAGCTTTCTTT
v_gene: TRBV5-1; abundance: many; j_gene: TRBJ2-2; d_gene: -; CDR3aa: CASSLSGRSINTGELFF; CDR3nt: TGCGCCAGCAGCTTATCGGGACGGAGCATTAACACCGGGGAGCTGTTTTTT
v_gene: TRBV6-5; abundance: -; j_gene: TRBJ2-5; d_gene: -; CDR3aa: CASSYGTGVETQYF; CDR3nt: TGTGCCAGCAGTTACGGTACGGGAGTAGAGACCCAGTACTTC
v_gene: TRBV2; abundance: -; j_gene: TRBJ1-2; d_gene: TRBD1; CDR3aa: CASSERGQGDGYTF; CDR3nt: TGTGCCAGCAGTGAGAGGGGACAGGGAGATGGCTACACCTTC
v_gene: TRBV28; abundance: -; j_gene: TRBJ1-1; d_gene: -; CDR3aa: CASSLRGVRNTEAFF; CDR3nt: TGTGCCAGCAGTTTAAGGGGTGTAAGGAACACTGAAGCTTTCTTT
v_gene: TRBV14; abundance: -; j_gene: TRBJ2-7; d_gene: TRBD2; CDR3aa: CASSQGGTVSYEQYF; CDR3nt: TGTGCCAGCAGCCAGGGAGGGACCGTCTCCTACGAGCAGTACTTC
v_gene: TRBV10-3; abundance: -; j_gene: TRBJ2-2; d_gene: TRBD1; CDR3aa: CATKTGARTGELFF; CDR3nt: TGTGCCACCAAGACAGGGGCCCGCACCGGGGAGCTGTTTTTT
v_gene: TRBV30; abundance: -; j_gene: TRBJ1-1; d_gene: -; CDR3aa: CAWTTGPRNTEAFF; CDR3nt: TGTGCCTGGACCACGGGACCGAGAAACACTGAAGCTTTCTTT
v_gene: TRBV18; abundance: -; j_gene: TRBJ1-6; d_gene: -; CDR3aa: CASSLNPTDNSPLHF; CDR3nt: TGTGCCAGCTCACTCAATCCCACAGATAATTCACCCCTCCACTTT
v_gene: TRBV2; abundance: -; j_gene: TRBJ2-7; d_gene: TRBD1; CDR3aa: CASSGPGQGIPYEQYF; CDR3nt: TGTGCCAGCAGTGGCCCGGGACAGGGGATACCCTACGAGCAGTACTTC
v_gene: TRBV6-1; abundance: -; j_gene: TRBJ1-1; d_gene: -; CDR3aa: CASTHPGGNTEAFF; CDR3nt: TGTGCCAGCACCCACCCGGGAGGCAACACTGAAGCTTTCTTT
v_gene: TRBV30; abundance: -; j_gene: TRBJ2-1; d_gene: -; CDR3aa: CAWNTDSYNEQFF; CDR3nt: TGTGCCTGGAATACTGACAGCTACAATGAGCAGTTCTTC
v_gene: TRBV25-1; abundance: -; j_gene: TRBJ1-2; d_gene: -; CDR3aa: CATTHDGYGYTF; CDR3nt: TGTGCCACCACACACGATGGCTATGGCTACACCTTC
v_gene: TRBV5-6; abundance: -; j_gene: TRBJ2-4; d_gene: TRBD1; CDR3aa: CASSSGQGKLAKNIQYF; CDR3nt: TGTGCCAGCAGCTCGGGACAGGGGAAACTAGCCAAAAACATTCAGTACTTC
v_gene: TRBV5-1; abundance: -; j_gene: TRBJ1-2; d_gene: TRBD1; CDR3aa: CASSLSPTGLRGGYTF; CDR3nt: TGCGCCAGCAGCTTATCGCCGACAGGGCTGAGAGGGGGCTACACCTTC
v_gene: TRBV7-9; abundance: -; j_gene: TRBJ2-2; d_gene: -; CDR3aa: CASSSGQHLTGELFF; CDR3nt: TGTGCCAGCAGCTCCGGCCAACACCTCACCGGGGAGCTGTTTTTT
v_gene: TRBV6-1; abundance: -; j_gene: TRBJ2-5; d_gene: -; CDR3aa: CASSEIRESQETQYF; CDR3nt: TGTGCCAGCAGTGAAATTCGGGAGAGCCAAGAGACCCAGTACTTC
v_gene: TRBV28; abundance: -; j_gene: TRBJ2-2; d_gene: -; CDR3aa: CASSSPLAALFSRNTGELFF; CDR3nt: TGTGCCAGCAGTTCCCCGTTGGCAGCACTTTTTTCTCGGAACACCGGGGAGCTGTTTTTT
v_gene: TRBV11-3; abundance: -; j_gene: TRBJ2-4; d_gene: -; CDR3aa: CASSPFGGNIQYF; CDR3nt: TGTGCCAGCAGCCCTTTCGGGGGAAACATTCAGTACTTC
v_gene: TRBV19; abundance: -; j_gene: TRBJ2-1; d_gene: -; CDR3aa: CASSFPGYEQFF; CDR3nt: TGTGCCAGTAGTTTCCCTGGGTATGAGCAGTTCTTC
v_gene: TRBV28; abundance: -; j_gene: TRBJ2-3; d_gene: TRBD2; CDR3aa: CASSPPGRGRTDTQYF; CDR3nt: TGTGCCAGCAGCCCCCCGGGGAGGGGCCGCACAGATACGCAGTATTTT
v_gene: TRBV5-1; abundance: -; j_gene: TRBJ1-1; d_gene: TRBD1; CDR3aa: CASSAQGQGAFF; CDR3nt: TGCGCCAGCAGCGCACAGGGACAGGGGGCTTTCTTT
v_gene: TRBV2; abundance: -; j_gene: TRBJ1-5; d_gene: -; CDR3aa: CASSDWDDNQPQHF; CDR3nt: TGTGCCAGCAGTGATTGGGATGACAATCAGCCCCAGCATTTT
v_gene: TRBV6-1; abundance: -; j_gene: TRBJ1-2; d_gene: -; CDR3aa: CASSDPGRSYGYTF; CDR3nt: TGTGCCAGCAGTGACCCGGGACGCAGCTATGGCTACACCTTC
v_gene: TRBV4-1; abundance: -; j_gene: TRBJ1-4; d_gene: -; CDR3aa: CASSQVTVEKLFF; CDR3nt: TGCGCCAGCAGCCAAGTCACGGTCGAAAAACTGTTTTTT
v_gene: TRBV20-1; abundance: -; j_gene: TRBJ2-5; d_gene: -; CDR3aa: CSGDRGETQYF; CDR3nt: TGCAGTGGGGATAGAGGAGAGACCCAGTACTTC
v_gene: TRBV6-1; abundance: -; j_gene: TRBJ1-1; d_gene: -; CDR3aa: CASREAASVAAFF; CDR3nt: TGTGCCAGCCGCGAAGCCGCTTCGGTAGCAGCTTTCTTT